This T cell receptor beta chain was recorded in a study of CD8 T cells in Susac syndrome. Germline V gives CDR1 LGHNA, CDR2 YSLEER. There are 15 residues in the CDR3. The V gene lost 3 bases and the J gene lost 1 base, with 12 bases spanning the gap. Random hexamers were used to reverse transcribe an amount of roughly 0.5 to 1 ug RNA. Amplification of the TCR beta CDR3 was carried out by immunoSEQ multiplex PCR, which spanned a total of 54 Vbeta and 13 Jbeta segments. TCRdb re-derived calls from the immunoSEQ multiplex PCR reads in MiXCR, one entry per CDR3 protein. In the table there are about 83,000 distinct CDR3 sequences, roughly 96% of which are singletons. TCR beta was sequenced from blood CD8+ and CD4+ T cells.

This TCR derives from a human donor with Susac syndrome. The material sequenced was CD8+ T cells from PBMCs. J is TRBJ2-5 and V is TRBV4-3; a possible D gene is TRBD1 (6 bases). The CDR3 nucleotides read TGCGCCAGCAGCCAGTTACAGGGACCCCAAGAGACCCAGTACTTC. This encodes CASSQLQGPQETQYF.